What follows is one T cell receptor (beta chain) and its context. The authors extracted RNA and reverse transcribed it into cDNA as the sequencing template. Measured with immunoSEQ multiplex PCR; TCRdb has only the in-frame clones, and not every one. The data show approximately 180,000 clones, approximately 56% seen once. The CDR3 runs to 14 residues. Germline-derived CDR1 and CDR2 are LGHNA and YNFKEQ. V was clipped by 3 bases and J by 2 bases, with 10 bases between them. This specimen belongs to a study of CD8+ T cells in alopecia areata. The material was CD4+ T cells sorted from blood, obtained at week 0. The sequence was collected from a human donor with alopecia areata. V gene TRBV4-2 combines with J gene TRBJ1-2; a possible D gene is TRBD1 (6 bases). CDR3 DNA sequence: TGTGCCAGCAGCCAGCAGGGGTACAACTATGGCTACACCTTC. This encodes CASSQQGYNYGYTF.